This T cell receptor beta chain was recovered during a study of tissue T cells after allogeneic stem cell transplantation. Study-wide findings and caveats: Motif-based clustering found tissue-specific repertoire signatures shared across patients, though few clones were shared. Tissue-detected TCR repertoire was only partly captured by blood and spleen T cells. TCR repertoires tracked anatomic similarity, regardless of disease or transplant status.

The CDR3 loop spans 15 amino acids. Trimming removed 2 bases from V and 4 bases from J, with 15 bases in between. Germline assignment: CDR1 LGHNA and CDR2 YSYQKL. Time point given: mouse harvest day 14 after allogeneic transplant. The graft held 10^6 splenic CD5+ T cells and 10^7 T-cell-depleted bone marrow cells. On this clone itself: The antigen remains unidentified. Genes here carry mouse names. The DNA ends 1 residue before the CDR3 does, and the rest of the CDR3 is filled in from the germline J gene.

Sequencing of TCRbeta CDR3 at survey depth gave sequences and template counts. Measured with immunoSEQ multiplex PCR; TCRdb has only the in-frame clones, and not every one. The repertoire holds some 7,000 clones, with 30% to 35% as singletons. The sequence was collected from a female BALB/c mouse given C57BL/6 T cells with graft-versus-host disease after an allogeneic hematopoietic cell transplant. The V gene is TRBV2, the J gene TRBJ2-7; D is possibly TRBD2 (6 bases). The specimen sequenced was skin. The CDR3 DNA, read in part, is TGTGCCAGCAGCCAAAATCCGGGACTCCTTTATGAACAGTAC. This gives the protein CASSQNPGLLYEQY. The entire CDR3 protein is CASSQNPGLLYEQYF.